This T cell receptor beta chain appears in the sequencing data of a study of shared T cell receptors in the human thymus. This table comes from immunoSEQ multiplex PCR, and its TCRdb copy is limited to in-frame clones, with some not included. The profile shows hundreds of thousands of clones, approximately 88% of them singletons. In germline, CDR1 is MNHEY, CDR2 SVGAGI. Between the trimmed V and J ends, which lost 5 bases and 4 bases, there was a span of 14 bases. This CDR3 has 14 amino acids. These data are also associated with another study on human thymus T cells. This second study notes: The sample donors, healthy Finnish infants, were having corrective surgery for congenital heart defects.

This chain uses TRBV6-5 with TRBJ1-1; possible D gene TRBD1, 5 bases. The sample consisted of thymocytes. This clonotype was sampled from a boy under three years old with a congenital heart defect. The CDR3, as DNA: TGTGCCAGCAGTCCCAGGGAATTCGGCACTGAAGCTTTCTTT. Translating it yields CASSPREFGTEAFF.